This entry features one T cell receptor beta chain sequence. The source of the sample is a study of human T cells and chemical hapten exposure. TCRdb redid the calling of the RACE reads with MiXCR, one entry per CDR3 protein. The data hold just under 350,000 distinct CDR3 sequences, with approximately 6.3% observed a single time. Time point in this sample: patch test 1, 2 weeks after DPC sensitization. As for treatment: therapeutic diphenylcyclopropenone sensitization with weekly scalp DPC. The V gene lost 11 bases and the J gene lost 6 bases, with 10 bases spanning the gap. Germline lookup yields CDR1 SSHAT and CDR2 FNYEAQ (reference sequence). The CDR3 has 10 residues.

The sample in question was whole blood, obtained in connection with sensitization to the hapten diphenylcyclopropenone (DPC). This TCR derives from a woman aged 18-29 years with alopecia areata. Some clones in this sample may be carry-over from other donors' samples. V gene TRBV7-7 combines with J gene TRBJ1-1, with D uncertain. This CDR3 is CAAPGPEAFF. CDR3 sequence (DNA): TGTGCCGCCCCGGGCCCTGAAGCTTTCTTT. Together with reference TRBV7-7 and TRBJ1-1, the CDR3 gives the full variable domain: GAGVSQSPRYKVTKRGQDVTLRCDPISSHATLYWYQQALGQGPEFLTYFNYEAQPDKSGLPSDRFSAERPEGSISTLTIQRTEQRDSAMYRCAAPGPEAFFGQGTRLTVV.